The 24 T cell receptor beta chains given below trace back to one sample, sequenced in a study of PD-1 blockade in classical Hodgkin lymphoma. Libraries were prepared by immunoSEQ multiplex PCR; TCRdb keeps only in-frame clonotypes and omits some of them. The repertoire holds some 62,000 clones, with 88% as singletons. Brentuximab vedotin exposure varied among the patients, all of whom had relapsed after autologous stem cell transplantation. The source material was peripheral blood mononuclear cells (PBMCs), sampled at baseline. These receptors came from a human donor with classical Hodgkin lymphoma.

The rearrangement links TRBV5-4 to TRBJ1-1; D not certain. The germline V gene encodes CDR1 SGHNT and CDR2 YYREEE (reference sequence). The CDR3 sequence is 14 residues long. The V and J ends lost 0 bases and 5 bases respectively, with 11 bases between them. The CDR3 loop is CASSLDGVFTEAFF. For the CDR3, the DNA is TGTGCCAGCAGCTTGGACGGGGTTTTTACTGAAGCTTTCTTT. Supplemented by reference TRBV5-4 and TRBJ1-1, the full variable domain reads ETGVTQSPTHLIKTRGQQVTLRCSSQSGHNTVSWYQQALGQGPQFIFQYYREEENGRGNFPPRFSGLQFPNYSSELNVNALELDDSALYLCASSLDGVFTEAFFGQGTRLTVV.

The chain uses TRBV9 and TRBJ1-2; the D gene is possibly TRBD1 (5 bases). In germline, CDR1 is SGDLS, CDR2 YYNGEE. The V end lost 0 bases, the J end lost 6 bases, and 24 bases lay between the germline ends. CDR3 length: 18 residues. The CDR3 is CASSVGIGQHLVLDGYTF. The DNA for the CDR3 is TGTGCCAGCAGCGTAGGGATCGGACAACATTTAGTACTAGATGGCTACACCTTC.

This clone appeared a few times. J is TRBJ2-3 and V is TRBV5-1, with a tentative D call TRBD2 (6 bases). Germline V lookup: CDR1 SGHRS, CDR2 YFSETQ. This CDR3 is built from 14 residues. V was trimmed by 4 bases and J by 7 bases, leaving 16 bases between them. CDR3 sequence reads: CASSLEGAMNTQYF. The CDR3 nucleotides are TGCGCCAGCAGCCTGGAGGGCGCTATGAATACGCAGTATTTT.

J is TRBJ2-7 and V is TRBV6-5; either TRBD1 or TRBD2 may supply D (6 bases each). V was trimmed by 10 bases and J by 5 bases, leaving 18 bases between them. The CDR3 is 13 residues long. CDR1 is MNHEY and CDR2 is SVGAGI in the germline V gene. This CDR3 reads CATGRGETDEQYF. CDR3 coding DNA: TGTGCCACGGGAAGGGGGGAGACGGACGAGCAGTACTTC.

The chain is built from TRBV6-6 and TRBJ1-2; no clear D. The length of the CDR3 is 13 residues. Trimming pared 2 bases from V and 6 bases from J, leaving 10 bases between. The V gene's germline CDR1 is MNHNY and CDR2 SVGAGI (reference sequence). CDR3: CASSYPSHDGYTF. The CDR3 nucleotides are TGTGCCAGCAGTTACCCCTCACACGATGGCTACACCTTC.

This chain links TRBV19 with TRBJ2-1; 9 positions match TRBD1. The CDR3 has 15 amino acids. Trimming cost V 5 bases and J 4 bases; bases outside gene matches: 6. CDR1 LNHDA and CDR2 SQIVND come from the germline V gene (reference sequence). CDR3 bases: TGTGCCAGTAGTTCCCGGGACAGGGTTTACAATGAGCAGTTCTTC. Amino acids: CASSSRDRVYNEQFF.

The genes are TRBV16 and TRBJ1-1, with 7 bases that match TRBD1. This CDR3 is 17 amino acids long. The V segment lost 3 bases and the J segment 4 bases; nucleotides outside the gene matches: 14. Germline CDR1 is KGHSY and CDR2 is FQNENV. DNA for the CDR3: TGTGCCAGCAGCCATCATGGGGGCGACAGGGAGGCCACTGAAGCTTTCTTT. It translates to CASSHHGGDREATEAFF.

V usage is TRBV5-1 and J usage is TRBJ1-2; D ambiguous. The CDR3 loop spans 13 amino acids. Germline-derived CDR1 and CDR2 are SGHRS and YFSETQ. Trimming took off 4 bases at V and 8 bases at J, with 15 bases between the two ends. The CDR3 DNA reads TGCGCCAGCAGCCAAGAAGGGAAGGAGGGCTACACCTTC. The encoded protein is CASSQEGKEGYTF.

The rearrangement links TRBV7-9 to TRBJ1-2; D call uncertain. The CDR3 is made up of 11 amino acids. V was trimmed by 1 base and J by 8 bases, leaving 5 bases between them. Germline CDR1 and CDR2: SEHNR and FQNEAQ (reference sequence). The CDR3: CASSLGQGYTF. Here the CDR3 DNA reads TGTGCCAGCAGCTTAGGGCAAGGCTACACCTTC.

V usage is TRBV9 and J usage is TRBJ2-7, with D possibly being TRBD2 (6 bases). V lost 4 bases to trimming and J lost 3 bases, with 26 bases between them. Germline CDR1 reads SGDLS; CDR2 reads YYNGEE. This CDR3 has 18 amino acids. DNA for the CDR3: TGTGCCAGCAGCAAGTCGATCACCGCTACGGGACTCCGCTACGAGCAGTACTTC. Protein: CASSKSITATGLRYEQYF.

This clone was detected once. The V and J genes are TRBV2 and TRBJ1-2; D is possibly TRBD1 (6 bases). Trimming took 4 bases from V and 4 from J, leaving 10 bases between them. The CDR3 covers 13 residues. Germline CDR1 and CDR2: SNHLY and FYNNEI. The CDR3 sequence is CASSGTVGYGYTF. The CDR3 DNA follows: TGTGCCAGCAGTGGGACAGTAGGCTATGGCTACACCTTC.

The DNA of the CDR3 is TGTGCCAGCAGCCGCGGACGGGGAGGGCTGGCTTTCTTT. Translating it yields CASSRGRGGLAFF. The chain combines TRBV6-5 with TRBJ1-1; D call uncertain. V shed 6 bases and J shed 11 bases, with 19 bases lying between them. This CDR3 has 13 residues. Looked up from germline, CDR1 is MNHEY and CDR2 is SVGAGI.

The CDR3 bases are TGTGCCAGCAGCTTAGTCCTAGCGAACACCGGGGAGCTGTTTTTT. Translated: CASSLVLANTGELFF. This chain connects TRBV7-2 to TRBJ2-2; D is uncertain. V shed 1 base and J shed 0 bases, with 6 bases lying between them. CDR1 is SGHTA and CDR2 is FQGNSA in the germline V gene. The CDR3 has 15 amino acids.

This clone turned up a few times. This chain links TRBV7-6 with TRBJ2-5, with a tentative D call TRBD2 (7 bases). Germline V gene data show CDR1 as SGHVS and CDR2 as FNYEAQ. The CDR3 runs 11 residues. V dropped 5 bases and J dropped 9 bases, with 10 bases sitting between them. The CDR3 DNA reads TGTGCCAGCAGCGAGGGGGGGTCCCAGTACTTC. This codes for CASSEGGSQYF.

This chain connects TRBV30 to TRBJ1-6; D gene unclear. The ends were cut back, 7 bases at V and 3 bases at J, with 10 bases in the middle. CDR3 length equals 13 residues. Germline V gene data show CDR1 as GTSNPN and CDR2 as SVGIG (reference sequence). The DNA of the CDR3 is TGTGCCTATGAAGCTCTCTATAATTCACCCCTCCACTTT. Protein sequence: CAYEALYNSPLHF.

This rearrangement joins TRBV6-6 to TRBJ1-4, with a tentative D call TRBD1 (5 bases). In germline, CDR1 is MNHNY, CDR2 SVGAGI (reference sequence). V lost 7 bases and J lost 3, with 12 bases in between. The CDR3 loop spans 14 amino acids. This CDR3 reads CASTPRGANEKLFF. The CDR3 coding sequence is TGTGCCAGCACCCCCCGGGGGGCTAATGAAAAACTGTTTTTT.

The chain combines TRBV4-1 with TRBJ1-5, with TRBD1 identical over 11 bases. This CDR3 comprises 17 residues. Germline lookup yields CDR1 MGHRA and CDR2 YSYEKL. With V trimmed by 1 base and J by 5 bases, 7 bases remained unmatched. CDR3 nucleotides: TGCGCCAGCAGCCAAGGAGGGCGGACAGGGGGCGATCAGCCCCAGCATTTT. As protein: CASSQGGRTGGDQPQHF.

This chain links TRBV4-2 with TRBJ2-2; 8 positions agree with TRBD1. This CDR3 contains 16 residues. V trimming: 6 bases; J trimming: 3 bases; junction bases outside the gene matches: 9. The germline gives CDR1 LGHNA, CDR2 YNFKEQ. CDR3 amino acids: CASRPSTGADTGELFF. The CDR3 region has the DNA TGTGCCAGCAGACCCTCGACAGGGGCGGACACCGGGGAGCTGTTTTTT.

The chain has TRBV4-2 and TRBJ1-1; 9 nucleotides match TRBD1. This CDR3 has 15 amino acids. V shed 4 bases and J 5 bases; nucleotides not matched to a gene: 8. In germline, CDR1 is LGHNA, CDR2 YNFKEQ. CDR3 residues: CASSPTDRGGTEAFF. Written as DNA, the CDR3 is TGTGCCAGCAGCCCAACGGACAGGGGTGGAACTGAAGCTTTCTTT.

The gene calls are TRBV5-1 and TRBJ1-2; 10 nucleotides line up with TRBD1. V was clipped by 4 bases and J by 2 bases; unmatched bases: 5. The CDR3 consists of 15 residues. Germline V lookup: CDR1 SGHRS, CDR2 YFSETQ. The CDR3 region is CASSPGTGVNYGYTF. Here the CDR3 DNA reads TGCGCCAGCAGCCCAGGGACAGGGGTGAACTATGGCTACACCTTC.

The CDR3 sequence is CASSTQGRDYGYTF. The CDR3, as DNA: TGCGCCAGCAGCACACAGGGGAGGGACTATGGCTACACCTTC. V is TRBV5-1 and J is TRBJ1-2, with 7 bases fitting TRBD1. This CDR3 contains 14 residues. The V and J ends lost 4 bases and 3 bases, in that order; junction bases with no gene match: 6. CDR1 and CDR2 from the germline V gene are SGHRS and YFSETQ.

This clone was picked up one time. The CDR3 loop reads CASSTSDSSYNSPLHF. The CDR3 DNA reads TGTGCCAGCAGCACAAGTGACAGTTCCTATAATTCACCCCTCCACTTT. The chain carries TRBV5-8 and TRBJ1-6, with D perhaps TRBD1 (5 bases). The CDR3 is 16 residues long. Trimming cost V 4 bases and J 1 base, with 12 bases left between them. Per the germline V gene, CDR1 is SGHTS and CDR2 is YDEGEE.

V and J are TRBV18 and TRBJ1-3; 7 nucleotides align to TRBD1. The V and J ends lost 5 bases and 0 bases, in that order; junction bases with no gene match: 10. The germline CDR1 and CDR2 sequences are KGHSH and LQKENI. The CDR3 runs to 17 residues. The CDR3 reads CASSTGTDLLSGNTIYF. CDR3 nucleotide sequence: TGTGCCAGCTCAACTGGGACAGACCTACTCTCTGGAAACACCATATATTTT.

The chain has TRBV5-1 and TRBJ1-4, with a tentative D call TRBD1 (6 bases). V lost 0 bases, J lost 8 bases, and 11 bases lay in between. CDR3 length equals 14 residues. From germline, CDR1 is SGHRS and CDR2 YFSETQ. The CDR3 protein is CASSLAGTIEKLFF. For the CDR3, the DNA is TGCGCCAGCAGCTTGGCCGGGACAATCGAAAAACTGTTTTTT. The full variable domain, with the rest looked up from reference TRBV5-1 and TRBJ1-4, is KAGVTQTPRYLIKTRGQQVTLSCSPISGHRSVSWYQQTPGQGLQFLFEYFSETQRNKGNFPGRFSGRQFSNSRSEMNVSTLELGDSALYLCASSLAGTIEKLFFGSGTQLSVL.